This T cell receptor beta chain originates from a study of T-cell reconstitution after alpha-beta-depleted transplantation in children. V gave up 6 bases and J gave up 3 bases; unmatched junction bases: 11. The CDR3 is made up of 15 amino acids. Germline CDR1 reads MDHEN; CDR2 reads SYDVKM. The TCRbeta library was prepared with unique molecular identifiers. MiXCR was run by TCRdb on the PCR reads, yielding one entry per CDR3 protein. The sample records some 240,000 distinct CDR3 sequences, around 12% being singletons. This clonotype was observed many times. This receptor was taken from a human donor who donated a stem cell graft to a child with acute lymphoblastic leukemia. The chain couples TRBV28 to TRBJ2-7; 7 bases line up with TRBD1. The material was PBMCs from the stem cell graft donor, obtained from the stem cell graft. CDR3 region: CASRPTGKRSYEQYF. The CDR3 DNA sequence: TGTGCCAGCAGACCGACAGGGAAGAGGAGCTACGAGCAGTACTTC.